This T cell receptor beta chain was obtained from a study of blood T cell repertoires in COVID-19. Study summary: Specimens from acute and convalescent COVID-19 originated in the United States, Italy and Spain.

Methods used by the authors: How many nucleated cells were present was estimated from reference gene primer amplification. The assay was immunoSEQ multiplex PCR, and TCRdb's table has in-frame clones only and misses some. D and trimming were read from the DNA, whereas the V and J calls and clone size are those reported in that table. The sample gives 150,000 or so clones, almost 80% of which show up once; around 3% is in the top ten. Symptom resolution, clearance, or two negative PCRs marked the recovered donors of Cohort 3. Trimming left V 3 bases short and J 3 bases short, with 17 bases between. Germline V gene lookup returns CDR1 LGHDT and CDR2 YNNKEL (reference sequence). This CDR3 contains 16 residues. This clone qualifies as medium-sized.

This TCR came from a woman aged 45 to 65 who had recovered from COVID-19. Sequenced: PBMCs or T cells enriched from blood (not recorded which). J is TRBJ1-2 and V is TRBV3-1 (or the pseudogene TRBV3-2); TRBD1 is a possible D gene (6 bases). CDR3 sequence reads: CASSHIQGNKDYGYTF. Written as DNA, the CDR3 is TGTGCCAGCAGCCACATCCAGGGGAATAAGGACTATGGCTACACCTTC.